This record concerns one TCR beta chain sequence. This specimen comes from a study of glioma-infiltrating T cells. Amplification of TCR alpha and beta CDR3 regions from RNA used iRepertoire nested multiplex PCR. Using its own MiXCR run on the multiplex PCR reads, TCRdb lists one record per CDR3 protein. The sample holds about 380,000 distinct CDR3 sequences, 41% seen once. This CDR3 is 12 amino acids long. Trimming took off 2 bases at V and 7 bases at J, with 9 bases between the two ends. Germline loops: CDR1 SGHNT, CDR2 YYREEE (reference sequence). This clonotype was sampled from a human donor with low-grade glioma or glioblastoma, undergoing nonglioma brain surgery, or in good health (not recorded which). V gene TRBV5-4 combines with J gene TRBJ1-1, with D uncertain. The sample consisted of glioma tissue, nonneoplastic brain tissue, or PBMCs (not recorded which). DNA for the CDR3: TGTGCCAGCAGCTTAGACGCAGGTGAAGCTTTCTTT. Protein: CASSLDAGEAFF.